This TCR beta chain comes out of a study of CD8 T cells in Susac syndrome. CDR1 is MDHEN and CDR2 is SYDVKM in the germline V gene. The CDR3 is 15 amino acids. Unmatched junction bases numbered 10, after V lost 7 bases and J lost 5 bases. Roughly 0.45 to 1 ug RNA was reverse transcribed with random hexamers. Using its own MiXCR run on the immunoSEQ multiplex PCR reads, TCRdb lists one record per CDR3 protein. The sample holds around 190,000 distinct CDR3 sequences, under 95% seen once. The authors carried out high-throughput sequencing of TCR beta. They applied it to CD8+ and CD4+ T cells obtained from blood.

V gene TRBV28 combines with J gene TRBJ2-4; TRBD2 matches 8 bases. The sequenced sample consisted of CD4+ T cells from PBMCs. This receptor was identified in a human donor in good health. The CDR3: CASNVAGGIENIQYF. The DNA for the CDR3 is TGTGCCAGCAACGTTGCGGGGGGAATTGAAAACATTCAGTACTTC.